The clone carrying this T cell receptor beta chain was found a few times. The junction departs from germline at one end; a sequencing error may be responsible. This record comes from a study of ipilimumab plus nivolumab after autologous stem cell transplantation. Per the germline V gene, CDR1 is SSHAT and CDR2 is FNYEAQ (reference sequence). The CDR3 sequence is 13 residues long. The repertoire was sequenced with immunoSEQ multiplex PCR; TCRdb's copy has only in-frame clones and lacks some. Among 15,000 or so clones, 80% to 85% were seen once, and the ten largest hold roughly 23%. V gene TRBV7-7 combines with J gene TRBJ1-5; D is unclear. The source material was PBMCs, sampled in a trial of ipilimumab plus nivolumab as post-transplant consolidation. This receptor was identified in a male donor with diffuse large B-cell lymphoma. The CDR3 protein is CASSSGRDQPQHF. The CDR3 DNA reads as TGTGCTAGCAGCTCGGGAAGGGATCAGCCCCAGCATTTT.